These 20 T cell receptor beta chains originate from one sample sequenced in a study of CXCR3-negative and CXCR3-positive naive CD8 T cells. It was by 5' RACE with UMI labels that the TRB cDNA libraries were prepared. Using the 5' RACE reads, TCRdb records one entry per CDR3 protein without DNA. This table lists about 58,000 distinct CDR3 sequences. The sequenced sample consisted of naive CXCR3- CD8+ T cells from blood. Subset meaning: CD45RO-CCR7+CD27+CD95- naive CD8+ T cells lacking CXCR3 (TNR3-). These TCRs come from a human donor in good health. Some clones in this sample may be carry-over from other donors' samples.

The V and J genes are TRBV20-1 and TRBJ2-7; TCRdb designates TRBD1, a call that cannot be tested without DNA. This CDR3 region has 14 residues. CDR1 is DFQATT and CDR2 is SNEGSKA in the germline V gene (reference sequence). Here the CDR3 reads CSANPGTGVYEQYF.

The chain joins TRBV5-1 to TRBJ1-1. The germline gives CDR1 SGHRS, CDR2 YFSETQ. This CDR3 has 14 residues. The CDR3 spells CASSRPEGGTEAFF.

The rearrangement uses TRBV5-1 and TRBJ1-1; TCRdb names TRBD1, which stays unverified in the absence of DNA. This CDR3 is 14 amino acids long. CDR1 SGHRS and CDR2 YFSETQ come from the germline V gene. The CDR3 is CASSLGQGRTEAFF.

The chain recombines TRBV4-2 with TRBJ1-1. The CDR3 spans 14 residues. Germline V gene sequence: CDR1 LGHNA, CDR2 YNFKEQ. CDR3 protein: CASSQITANTEAFF.

The rearrangement links TRBV10-1 to TRBJ2-2; TCRdb lists TRBD1, though no DNA is available to test this call. CDR1 and CDR2 (germline): WNHNN, SYGVQD (reference sequence). The length of the CDR3 is 15 residues. The CDR3 region is CASSESRGHTGELFF.

The J gene is TRBJ2-2, the V gene TRBV29-1; the D gene TCRdb calls, TRBD1, cannot be checked with no DNA. Germline CDR1 is SQVTM and CDR2 is ANQGSEA. The CDR3 spans 15 residues. This CDR3 reads CSVWGAGKNTGELFF.

The chain carries TRBV28 and TRBJ2-2; TCRdb gives TRBD1 as the D gene, but with no DNA this cannot be confirmed. The CDR3 totals 16 residues. The V gene's germline CDR1 is MDHEN and CDR2 SYDVKM. CDR3 amino acids: CASRHMTEKNTGELFF.

The chain uses TRBV5-5 and TRBJ2-2. This CDR3 spans 14 amino acids. CDR1 is SGHKS and CDR2 is YYEKEE in the germline V gene (reference sequence). CDR3 residues: CASSFGQDTGELFF.

The chain joins TRBV20-1 to TRBJ1-1; TCRdb picks TRBD1, but there is no DNA to check that call. CDR1 DFQATT and CDR2 SNEGSKA come from the germline V gene (reference sequence). The CDR3 consists of 13 residues. The CDR3 protein is CSARTVMYTEAFF.

V gene TRBV20-1 combines with J gene TRBJ1-1. This CDR3 has 12 residues. CDR1 and CDR2 from the germline V gene are DFQATT and SNEGSKA (reference sequence). The CDR3 sequence is CSARDVNTEAFF.

The chain uses TRBV23-1 and TRBJ2-3; TCRdb picks TRBD2, but there is no DNA to check that call. TRBV23-1 belongs to the ORF category, with a function that is uncertain. The CDR3 runs to 20 residues. This CDR3 reads CASSRVDGSGGPVGTDTQYF.

The chain joins TRBV4-1 to TRBJ2-7; with no DNA, the TCRdb D assignment of TRBD2 cannot be verified. The germline V gene encodes CDR1 MGHRA and CDR2 YSYEKL. The CDR3 is 15 amino acids. The CDR3 spells CASNPGTSGSYEQYF.

The CDR3 sequence is CASSPGGYIPDTQYF. This chain uses TRBV12-3 or TRBV12-4 with TRBJ2-3; TCRdb's assignment of TRBD1 cannot be checked, as there is no DNA. This CDR3 spans 15 amino acids.

The chain joins TRBV15 to TRBJ2-7; absent DNA, TCRdb's TRBD1 call cannot be checked. The CDR3 has 15 amino acids. Germline CDR1 is LNHNV and CDR2 is YYDKDF (reference sequence). The chain's CDR3 is CATSRDRTGSYEQYF. The entire variable domain, with the rest obtained from reference TRBV15 and TRBJ2-7, is as follows: DAMVIQNPRYQVTQFGKPVTLSCSQTLNHNVMYWYQQKSSQAPKLLFHYYDKDFNNEADTPDNFQSRRPNTSFCFLDIRSPGLGDTAMYLCATSRDRTGSYEQYFGPGTRLTVT.

The V gene is TRBV6-6, the J gene TRBJ1-1. CDR3 length equals 16 residues. Germline CDR1 and CDR2: MNHNY and SVGAGI (reference sequence). This chain's CDR3 is CASSYESRELNTEAFF.

The gene calls are TRBV29-1 and TRBJ2-2. The CDR3 is made up of 16 amino acids. Per germline, CDR1 SQVTM and CDR2 ANQGSEA. The CDR3 loop reads CSVEDRAGGSTGELFF.

The V and J genes are TRBV20-1 and TRBJ1-1; without DNA, the TCRdb call of TRBD1 cannot be checked. This CDR3 is built from 13 residues. CDR1 DFQATT and CDR2 SNEGSKA come from the germline V gene (reference sequence). CDR3 amino acids: CSATTGDRHEAFF.

The chain uses TRBV29-1 and TRBJ1-1; TCRdb names TRBD1, which stays unverified in the absence of DNA. This CDR3 is 16 amino acids long. The germline V gene encodes CDR1 SQVTM and CDR2 ANQGSEA. CDR3 protein: CSVRRDRAGRLTEAFF. Complete variable domain (other parts from reference TRBV29-1 and TRBJ1-1): SAVISQKPSRDICQRGTSLTIQCQVDSQVTMMFWYRQQPGQSLTLIATANQGSEATYESGFVIDKFPISRPNLTFSTLTVSNMSPEDSSIYLCSVRRDRAGRLTEAFFGQGTRLTVV.

J is TRBJ2-3 and V is TRBV20-1; the TRBD2 assignment by TCRdb is unverifiable without DNA. CDR3 length equals 17 residues. The V gene's germline CDR1 is DFQATT and CDR2 SNEGSKA (reference sequence). The chain's CDR3 is CSAKLAGVPSVTDTQYF.

This chain connects TRBV6-5 to TRBJ2-1; TCRdb lists TRBD1, though no DNA is available to test this call. Germline V lookup: CDR1 MNHEY, CDR2 SVGAGI. The CDR3 contains 16 residues. This CDR3 is CASSLGGDSATDEQFF.